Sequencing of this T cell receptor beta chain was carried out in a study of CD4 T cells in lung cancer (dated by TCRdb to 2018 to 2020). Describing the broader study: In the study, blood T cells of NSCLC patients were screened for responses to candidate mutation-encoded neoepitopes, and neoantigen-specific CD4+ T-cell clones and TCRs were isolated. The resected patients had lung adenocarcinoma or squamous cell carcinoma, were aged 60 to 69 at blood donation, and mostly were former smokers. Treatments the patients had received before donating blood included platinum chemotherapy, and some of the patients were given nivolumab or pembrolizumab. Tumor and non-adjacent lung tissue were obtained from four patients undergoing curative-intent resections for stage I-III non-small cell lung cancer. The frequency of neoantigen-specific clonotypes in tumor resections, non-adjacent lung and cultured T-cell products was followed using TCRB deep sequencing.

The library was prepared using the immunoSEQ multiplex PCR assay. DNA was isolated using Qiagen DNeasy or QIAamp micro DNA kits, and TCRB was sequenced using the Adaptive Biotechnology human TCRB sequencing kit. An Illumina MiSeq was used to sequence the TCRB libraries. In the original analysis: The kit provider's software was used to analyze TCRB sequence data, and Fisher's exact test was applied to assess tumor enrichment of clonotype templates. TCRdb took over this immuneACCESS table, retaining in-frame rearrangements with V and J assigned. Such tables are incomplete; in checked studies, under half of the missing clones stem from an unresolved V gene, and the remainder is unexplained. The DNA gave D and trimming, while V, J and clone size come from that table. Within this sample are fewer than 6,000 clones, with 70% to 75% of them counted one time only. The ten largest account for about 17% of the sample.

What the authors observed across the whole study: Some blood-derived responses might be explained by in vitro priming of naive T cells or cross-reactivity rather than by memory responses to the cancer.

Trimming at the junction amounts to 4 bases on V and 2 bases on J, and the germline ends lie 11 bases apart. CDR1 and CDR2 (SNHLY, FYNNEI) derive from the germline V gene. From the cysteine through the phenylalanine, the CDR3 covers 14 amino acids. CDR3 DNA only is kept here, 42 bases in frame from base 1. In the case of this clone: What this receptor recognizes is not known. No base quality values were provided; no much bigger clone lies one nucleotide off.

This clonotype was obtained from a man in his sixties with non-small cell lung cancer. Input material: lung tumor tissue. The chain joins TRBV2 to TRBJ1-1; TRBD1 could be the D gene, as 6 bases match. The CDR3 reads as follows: CASSGEGGNTEAFF. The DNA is TGTGCCAGCAGTGGTGAAGGGGGAAACACTGAAGCTTTCTTT.